Presented here are 26 T cell receptor beta chains from one specimen sequenced in a study of blood T cell repertoires in COVID-19. Sequenced by immunoSEQ multiplex PCR; TCRdb stores in-frame clones only, minus some. The sample carries some 300,000 clones, around 92% recorded once. Sequenced: peripheral blood. Receptors originate from a woman aged 25 to 45 with COVID-19, enrolled during active disease.

The genes are TRBV11-1 and TRBJ2-1, with TRBD1 matching over 7 bases. Germline assignment: CDR1 SGHAT and CDR2 FQDESV (reference sequence). The CDR3 sequence is 16 residues long. Germline trimming cut 0 bases from V and 3 bases from J; bases unmatched to any gene: 5. CDR3 DNA sequence: TGTGCCAGCAGCTTAGCTTTTGCAGGGGGCTACAATGAGCAGTTCTTC. Translated, it gives CASSLAFAGGYNEQFF.

This chain uses TRBV3-1 (or the pseudogene TRBV3-2) with TRBJ1-6; D is unresolved. The germline V gene encodes CDR1 LGHDT and CDR2 YNNKEL (reference sequence). V shed 0 bases and J shed 7 bases, with 4 bases lying between them. The CDR3 is made up of 13 amino acids. In DNA form, the CDR3 reads TGTGCCAGCAGCCAAGACGTAAATTCACCCCTCCACTTT. Its protein is CASSQDVNSPLHF.

This clone was seen only a few times. This chain links TRBV18 with TRBJ1-6, with D tentatively TRBD1 (6 bases). Germline loops: CDR1 KGHSH, CDR2 LQKENI. The CDR3 totals 14 residues. Trimming cost V 5 bases and J 6 bases, with 11 bases left between them. CDR3 DNA sequence: TGTGCCAGCTCAGAGACAGGCGGTAATTCACCCCTCCACTTT. It specifies CASSETGGNSPLHF.

This sequence joins TRBV18 and TRBJ2-7; 9 bases line up with TRBD1. CDR3 length equals 16 residues. After removal of 8 bases from V and 0 bases from J, the junction contained 11 bases not matched to a gene. Germline assignment: CDR1 KGHSH and CDR2 LQKENI. The CDR3 spells CASGTGNGEGSYEQYV. CDR3 nucleotides: TGTGCCAGCGGGACAGGGAATGGGGAGGGCTCCTACGAGCAGTACGTC.

This clone was seen many times. V gene TRBV6-1 combines with J gene TRBJ2-3, with D maybe TRBD1 (6 bases). Per the germline V gene, CDR1 is MNHNS and CDR2 is SASEGT. The CDR3 runs 14 residues. V lost 3 bases and J lost 1, with 8 bases in between. The CDR3 loop reads CASSEAGGTDTQYF. The CDR3 coding sequence is TGTGCCAGCAGTGAGGCAGGGGGCACAGATACGCAGTATTTT.

The rearrangement uses TRBV5-5 and TRBJ2-1, with 11 positions matching TRBD2. Germline loops: CDR1 SGHKS, CDR2 YYEKEE (reference sequence). This CDR3 is built from 16 residues. With 3 bases clipped from V and 0 bases from J, the junction kept 2 bases outside the gene matches. The CDR3: CASSYLAGGSYNEQFF. Written as DNA, the CDR3 is TGTGCCAGCAGCTACCTAGCGGGGGGCTCCTACAATGAGCAGTTCTTC.

CDR3 amino acids: CASSSLTSGGAETQYF. The CDR3 nucleotides read TGTGCCAGCAGCTCCCTAACTAGCGGGGGGGCTGAGACCCAGTACTTC. The V and J genes are TRBV11-2 and TRBJ2-5, with 13 nucleotides matching TRBD2. V gave up 4 bases and J gave up 5 bases; unmatched junction bases: 7. CDR1 SGHAT and CDR2 FQNNGV come from the germline V gene. The CDR3 has 16 residues.

V gene TRBV6-2 or TRBV6-3 combines with J gene TRBJ1-2; possibly TRBD1 for D (6 bases). The V gene's germline CDR1 is MNHEY and CDR2 SVGEGT. V was shortened by 2 bases and J by 6 bases, with 16 bases between the two germline ends. The CDR3 runs to 15 residues. The CDR3 bases are TGTGCCAGCAGTTACGGTTACAGGGCCGGGCATGGCTACACCTTC. It encodes CASSYGYRAGHGYTF.

This chain joins TRBV2 and TRBJ1-2, with 7 bases that match TRBD1. The CDR3 loop spans 14 amino acids. J was trimmed by 4 bases and V by 6 bases; bases with no gene match: 8. Germline assignment: CDR1 SNHLY and CDR2 FYNNEI. DNA for the CDR3: TGTGCCAGCAGCCACGACAGGGCGGCCTATGGCTACACCTTC. Its translation is CASSHDRAAYGYTF.

The chain combines TRBV9 with TRBJ2-1; 9 nucleotides agree with TRBD2. V gave up 1 base and J gave up 10 bases; unmatched junction bases: 9. Germline lookup yields CDR1 SGDLS and CDR2 YYNGEE. There are 15 residues in the CDR3. CDR3 sequence: CASSVSGGHTDEQFF. The CDR3 bases are TGTGCCAGCAGCGTAAGCGGGGGGCACACCGACGAGCAGTTCTTC.

This rearrangement joins TRBV11-2 to TRBJ2-2; TRBD1 matches at 11 bases. The V segment lost 4 bases and the J segment 5 bases; nucleotides outside the gene matches: 12. The germline gives CDR1 SGHAT, CDR2 FQNNGV. The CDR3 runs 18 residues. CDR3 nucleotides: TGTGCCAGCAGCTCGCCTGGGACAGGGGGTGGTGTTACCGGGGAGCTGTTTTTT. It is translated as CASSSPGTGGGVTGELFF. Supplemented by reference TRBV11-2 and TRBJ2-2, the full variable domain reads EAGVAQSPRYKIIEKRQSVAFWCNPISGHATLYWYQQILGQGPKLLIQFQNNGVVDDSQLPKDRFSAERLKGVDSTLKIQPAKLEDSAVYLCASSSPGTGGGVTGELFFGEGSRLTVL.

The chain uses TRBV5-4 and TRBJ2-6; a possible D gene is TRBD2 (8 bases). V lost 5 bases and J 6 bases, leaving 21 bases between the germline ends. CDR3 length: 17 amino acids. Germline-derived CDR1 and CDR2 are SGHNT and YYREEE (reference sequence). CDR3 residues: CASRPDRAGREANVLTF. CDR3 coding DNA: TGTGCCAGCAGGCCCGACAGGGCCGGGAGGGAGGCCAACGTCCTGACTTTC.

V usage is TRBV7-9 and J usage is TRBJ2-3, with TRBD2 identical over 8 bases. CDR1 is SEHNR and CDR2 is FQNEAQ in the germline V gene (reference sequence). The CDR3 is 13 residues long. Trimming removed 5 bases from V and 8 bases from J; junction bases left unmatched: 6. The CDR3 DNA reads as TGTGCCAGCAGCACTCGGACTAGCAGTACGCAGTATTTT. It is translated as CASSTRTSSTQYF.

This rearrangement joins TRBV7-2 to TRBJ2-7, with TRBD2 matching over 9 bases. V trimming: 3 bases; J trimming: 2 bases; junction bases outside the gene matches: 8. Germline-derived CDR1 and CDR2 are SGHTA and FQGNSA. The CDR3 covers 16 residues. The CDR3 DNA follows: TGTGCCAGCAGCTTGGATAGCGGGGGCAAAACCTACGAGCAGTACTTC. As protein: CASSLDSGGKTYEQYF.

On this clone itself: Other nucleotide sequences in the sample specify the same CDR3. The chain recombines TRBV18 with TRBJ1-1, with TRBD1 matching 9 bases. The trim removed 3 bases at V and 2 bases at J, leaving 1 base unmatched. Germline V lookup: CDR1 KGHSH, CDR2 LQKENI. The CDR3 is 14 residues long. CDR3 in DNA: TGTGCCAGCTCACCGGGACAGGGAAACACTGAAGCTTTCTTT. It encodes CASSPGQGNTEAFF.

In this sample, this clone turned up once. This chain joins TRBV6-5 and TRBJ2-7, with D uncertain. Trimming removed 6 bases at V and 3 bases at J, with 6 bases between. CDR1 is MNHEY and CDR2 is SVGAGI in the germline V gene. The CDR3 is 11 residues long. The CDR3 nucleotides read TGTGCCAGCAGCACAGTCTACGAGCAGTACTTC. Translation gives CASSTVYEQYF.

The table lists this clone with a few counts. This chain joins TRBV5-1 and TRBJ2-5, with 12 positions matching TRBD2. This CDR3 is built from 16 residues. J gave up 4 bases and V 0 bases, and 4 bases lay outside the gene matches. Germline values: CDR1 SGHRS, CDR2 YFSETQ. CDR3 coding DNA: TGCGCCAGCAGCTTGGGGACTAGCGGGACGAGAGAGACCCAGTACTTC. It is translated as CASSLGTSGTRETQYF. Using reference TRBV5-1 and TRBJ2-5 for the parts outside the CDR3, the full variable domain is KAGVTQTPRYLIKTRGQQVTLSCSPISGHRSVSWYQQTPGQGLQFLFEYFSETQRNKGNFPGRFSGRQFSNSRSEMNVSTLELGDSALYLCASSLGTSGTRETQYFGPGTRLLVL.

This chain's CDR3 is CASSLSGVVRGSHVFEQYV. The CDR3 DNA reads as TGCGCCAGCAGCTTGAGCGGGGTGGTAAGGGGCAGCCACGTATTCGAGCAGTACGTC. This chain joins TRBV5-1 and TRBJ2-7; 7 nucleotides line up with TRBD2. Losses at the gene ends were 1 base for V and 6 bases for J; bases not matched to a gene: 22. The CDR3 spans 19 residues. Germline assignment: CDR1 SGHRS and CDR2 YFSETQ.

The chain uses TRBV7-3 and TRBJ2-1; D is perhaps TRBD1 (5 bases). V lost 2 bases and J 6 bases, leaving 8 bases between the germline ends. Germline lookup yields CDR1 SGHTA and CDR2 FQGTGA. The CDR3 spans 13 residues. CDR3 coding DNA: TGTGCCAGCAGCTTATCAGGGTCCAATGAGCAGTTCTTC. Translating it yields CASSLSGSNEQFF.

The rearrangement joins TRBV7-2 to TRBJ2-5; D is possibly TRBD2 (5 bases). Germline CDR1 reads SGHTA; CDR2 reads FQGNSA. The CDR3 loop spans 16 amino acids. V lost 5 bases, J lost 4 bases, and 20 bases lay in between. The CDR3, as DNA: TGTGCCAGCAGCCCAGAGGTTCTAGCCCTTGGAGAGACCCAGTACTTC. It specifies CASSPEVLALGETQYF.

The sample holds one count of this clone. This rearrangement joins TRBV10-2 to TRBJ2-5; no clear D. The V end was cut by 8 bases, the J end by 0 bases, with 4 bases between. CDR3 size: 11 residues. Germline V gene data show CDR1 as WSHSY and CDR2 as SAAADI. In DNA form, the CDR3 reads TGCGCCAGCTCGTACCAAGAGACCCAGTACTTC. Translating gives CASSYQETQYF.

The V call is TRBV7-2, the J call TRBJ1-6; 7 nucleotides match TRBD1. The CDR3 runs to 15 residues. Germline V lookup: CDR1 SGHTA, CDR2 FQGNSA. J was trimmed by 7 bases and V by 4 bases; bases with no gene match: 7. CDR3 DNA sequence: TGTGCCAGCAGCTCCGGTGGGGACAGAAATTCACCCCTCCACTTT. It codes for CASSSGGDRNSPLHF.

This clone was recorded once. The chain recombines TRBV19 with TRBJ1-2; 7 bases align to TRBD1. Unmatched junction bases numbered 13, after V lost 9 bases and J lost 6 bases. The CDR3 extends over 14 amino acids. Germline V gene data show CDR1 as LNHDA and CDR2 as SQIVND (reference sequence). DNA for the CDR3: TGTGCCAGCGGAACCGGGACAGTCAGTAATGGCTACACCTTC. Translation: CASGTGTVSNGYTF.

CDR3 in DNA: TGTGCCAGCAGCCCGGGACATGCAGATACGCAGTATTTT. Its protein is CASSPGHADTQYF. The V gene is TRBV7-2, the J gene TRBJ2-3, with a weak D call TRBD1 (6 bases). Trimming took 5 bases from V and 4 from J, leaving 10 bases between them. Germline lookup yields CDR1 SGHTA and CDR2 FQGNSA. This CDR3 has 13 amino acids.

This clone has just a few counts. J is TRBJ1-1 and V is TRBV6-5; 10 bases match TRBD1. Germline-derived CDR1 and CDR2 are MNHEY and SVGAGI. J was trimmed by 3 bases and V by 7 bases; bases with no gene match: 8. The CDR3 is 15 amino acids. The CDR3 DNA sequence: TGTGCCAGCAAGACCGGAGGGACAGGGGACACTGAAGCTTTCTTT. Protein sequence: CASKTGGTGDTEAFF.

V usage is TRBV5-8 and J usage is TRBJ1-5; unclear D gene. Trimming took off 1 base at V and 8 bases at J, with 10 bases between the two ends. The CDR3 covers 13 residues. Germline V gene data show CDR1 as SGHTS and CDR2 as YDEGEE. The CDR3: CASSLFLSEPQHF. CDR3 in DNA: TGTGCCAGCAGCTTGTTTCTCTCGGAGCCCCAGCATTTT.